This TCR beta chain originates from a study of T-cell reconstitution after alpha-beta-depleted transplantation in children. Whole-study findings and limits: TCRbeta diversity was high at day 60 in some patients (a result of surviving recipient T cells and thymic progenitors). Reportedly, only several hundred clones from non-depleted graft cells drove alpha-beta T-cell counts at about two months. Diversity and T-cell counts at one year after transplant derived mostly from new T cells.

Preparation of the TCRbeta library was carried out with unique molecular identifiers. MiXCR, applied by TCRdb to the PCR reads, yields one record per CDR3 protein. This sample has under 850,000 distinct CDR3 sequences, with less than 15% found just once. The sample holds many counts of this clonotype. The antigen remains unidentified. This CDR3 region has 14 residues. Germline CDR1 is DFQATT and CDR2 is SNEGSKA (reference sequence). This sample comprised PBMCs, obtained before TCRalphabeta/CD19-depleted stem cell transplant. The TCR was taken from a girl aged 2-10 years with congenital amegakaryocytic thrombocytopenia, due to receive a stem cell transplant. The rearrangement uses TRBV20-1 and TRBJ1-2; 9 bases map to TRBD1. CDR3 sequence (DNA): TGCAGAGGACAGGGGAGGGGTGATAACTATGGCTACACCTTC. Translating gives CRGQGRGDNYGYTF.